This T cell receptor beta chain was identified in a study of blood T cell repertoires in COVID-19. Study overall: Sources were T cells, B-cell-depleted T cells, or PBMCs; the material itself was cDNA or gDNA.

Authors' methods: Amplification of reference gene primers was used by the study to estimate nucleated cell counts. TCRdb's copy holds only in-frame clones and misses some; the assay was immunoSEQ multiplex PCR. Clone size and V and J calls were adopted from that table, with D and trimming inferred from the DNA. The table includes 100,000 or so clones, roughly 84% detected once. Trimming removed 4 bases from V and 3 bases from J; junction bases left unmatched: 2. Germline CDR1 reads MNHEY; CDR2 reads SMNVEV (reference sequence). The CDR3 extends over 13 amino acids. This clonotype originated in an older woman in a cohort sampled during active or convalescent COVID-19. What was sequenced was peripheral blood. The chain carries TRBV27 and TRBJ2-5; 7 bases fit TRBD1. CDR3 region: CASSYRGEETQYF. The DNA of the CDR3 is TGTGCCAGCAGTTACAGGGGTGAAGAGACCCAGTACTTC.